The entry below describes one T cell receptor (beta chain). What it recognizes is unknown. Between the trimmed V and J ends, which lost 1 base and 3 bases, there was a span of 8 bases. The length of the CDR3 is 14 residues. Germline CDR1 is SGHTS and CDR2 is YDEGEE. This entry is derived from a study of OX40 agonist ivuxolimab in advanced cancers. General observations from the study: Among the lowest levels of clonal expansion were found in partial responders at 0.1-3.0 mg/kg.

The protocol was immunoSEQ multiplex PCR, while the TCRdb copy is restricted to in-frame clones and leaves out a portion. The sample has approximately 72,000 clones, 70% to 85% seen once. Material: CD4+ or CD8+ T cells sorted from blood, obtained in a trial of the OX40 agonist ivuxolimab. The TCR comes from an adult with an advanced solid tumor such as melanoma, head and neck, liver or kidney cancer. V gene TRBV5-8 combines with J gene TRBJ2-1; D is uncertain. The chain's CDR3 is CASSLRANYNEQFF. In DNA form, the CDR3 reads TGTGCCAGCAGCTTGAGGGCTAACTACAATGAGCAGTTCTTC.